The 18 T cell receptor beta chains below all came from one sample that was sequenced in a study of blood T cell repertoires in COVID-19. Some clones are missing from TCRdb's copy, which holds only in-frame ones; the method was immunoSEQ multiplex PCR. The sample lists roughly 250,000 clones; about 85% were seen once. Sample: peripheral blood. Receptor source: a man in his forties or fifties with acute or convalescent COVID-19.

V is TRBV7-9 and J is TRBJ1-2; D not certain. V was clipped by 5 bases and J by 8 bases, with 12 bases between them. Per germline, CDR1 SEHNR and CDR2 FQNEAQ (reference sequence). The CDR3 totals 12 residues. The CDR3 loop reads CASSAELRGYTF. DNA of the CDR3: TGTGCCAGCAGCGCTGAACTTCGGGGCTACACCTTC.

This chain connects TRBV10-3 to TRBJ2-1; D is undetermined. V was pared by 0 bases and J by 0 bases, with 6 bases between. Per germline, CDR1 ENHRY and CDR2 SYGVKD. This CDR3 is 15 amino acids long. CDR3 in amino acids: CAISESPSSYNEQFF. CDR3 DNA: TGTGCCATCAGTGAGTCTCCGAGCTCCTACAATGAGCAGTTCTTC.

The chain has TRBV6-5 and TRBJ1-1; weak D call: TRBD1 (5 bases). Germline V gene sequence: CDR1 MNHEY, CDR2 SVGAGI. Trimming removed 5 bases from V and 4 bases from J, with 11 bases in between. This CDR3 is built from 13 residues. CDR3 residues: CASSLQGATEAFF. The CDR3 coding sequence is TGTGCCAGCAGTCTACAAGGGGCCACTGAAGCTTTCTTT.

V and J are TRBV6-5 and TRBJ1-1; D is undetermined. CDR1 and CDR2 (germline): MNHEY, SVGAGI. V shed 10 bases and J shed 8 bases, with 14 bases lying between them. This CDR3 has 11 amino acids. In DNA, the CDR3 is TGTGCCACAAATCGACAAGTAGAAGCTTTCTTT. It codes for CATNRQVEAFF.

The rearrangement uses TRBV7-2 and TRBJ2-7, with a weak D call TRBD1 (7 bases). The CDR3 length is 16 residues. The germline V gene encodes CDR1 SGHTA and CDR2 FQGNSA. V was clipped by 0 bases and J by 2 bases, with 14 bases between them. The CDR3 DNA follows: TGTGCCAGCAGCTTAGCCGGCGGGACAGATCCCTACGAGCAGTACTTC. Its protein product is CASSLAGGTDPYEQYF.

V gene TRBV10-3 combines with J gene TRBJ1-2; D might be TRBD1 (5 bases). From germline, CDR1 is ENHRY and CDR2 SYGVKD. Trimming shortened V by 0 bases and J by 8 bases, and 13 bases separated the two germline ends. The CDR3 totals 14 residues. The CDR3 here is CAISESVGVRGYTF. The CDR3 bases are TGTGCCATCAGTGAGTCGGTAGGGGTCAGGGGCTACACCTTC.

The chain joins TRBV5-4 to TRBJ1-3; 8 bases align to TRBD1. The CDR3 runs to 19 residues. Looked up from germline, CDR1 is SGHNT and CDR2 is YYREEE (reference sequence). The V segment lost 4 bases and the J segment 0 bases; nucleotides outside the gene matches: 15. CDR3 nucleotides: TGTGCCAGCAGCCTTAAGGGCAGGGGGCTTATTAACTCTGGAAACACCATATATTTT. The encoded protein is CASSLKGRGLINSGNTIYF.

The chain has TRBV30 and TRBJ1-5, with TRBD1 as a possible D gene (5 bases). This CDR3 is 15 amino acids long. V lost 4 bases to trimming and J lost 2 bases, with 15 bases between them. CDR1 GTSNPN and CDR2 SVGIG come from the germline V gene (reference sequence). Here the CDR3 reads CAWNSGLGGNQPQHF. The CDR3 DNA reads as TGTGCCTGGAACTCGGGACTGGGAGGCAATCAGCCCCAGCATTTT.

The chain links TRBV28 to TRBJ1-4; tentatively, D is TRBD1 (6 bases). This CDR3 spans 15 amino acids. V was trimmed by 8 bases and J by 8 bases, leaving 21 bases between them. CDR1 MDHEN and CDR2 SYDVKM come from the germline V gene. The CDR3 here is CASALLDSQGEKLFF. CDR3 sequence (DNA): TGTGCCAGCGCACTCTTGGACAGCCAAGGGGAAAAACTGTTTTTT.

This clone was observed many times. The chain combines TRBV5-4 with TRBJ1-2; 7 bases fit TRBD1. The germline CDR1 and CDR2 sequences are SGHNT and YYREEE (reference sequence). The CDR3 consists of 13 residues. Losses at the gene ends were 4 bases for V and 4 bases for J; bases not matched to a gene: 4. The CDR3 DNA is TGTGCCAGCAGCACTACAGGGGCCTATGGCTACACCTTC. Its translation is CASSTTGAYGYTF.

The rearrangement uses TRBV6-7 and TRBJ2-7, with 7 nucleotides matching TRBD1. TRBV6-7 is labeled an ORF, and its function is uncertain. With 0 bases clipped from V and 3 bases from J, the junction kept 11 bases outside the gene matches. The CDR3 covers 17 residues. This CDR3 reads CASSYSKPDRVIYEQYF. The CDR3 coding sequence is TGTGCCAGCAGTTACTCGAAGCCTGACAGGGTCATCTACGAGCAGTACTTC.

This clone was observed a handful of times. The chain links TRBV20-1 to TRBJ1-3; D possibly corresponds to TRBD1 (5 bases). The germline V gene encodes CDR1 DFQATT and CDR2 SNEGSKA (reference sequence). V lost 6 bases, J lost 3 bases, and 6 bases lay in between. The CDR3 is 11 residues long. Here the CDR3 DNA reads TGCAGTGCCGACAGTGGAAACACCATATATTTT. It specifies CSADSGNTIYF.

The genes are TRBV5-5 and TRBJ2-3; D is undetermined. From germline, CDR1 is SGHKS and CDR2 YYEKEE (reference sequence). Trimming took off 4 bases at V and 2 bases at J, with 14 bases between the two ends. CDR3 length equals 15 residues. CDR3 nucleotide sequence: TGTGCCAGCAGCACTAACGTCAGCCCCACAGATACGCAGTATTTT. This gives the protein CASSTNVSPTDTQYF.

The gene calls are TRBV19 and TRBJ2-1; 11 bases match TRBD1. CDR1 and CDR2 from the germline V gene are LNHDA and SQIVND (reference sequence). The trim removed 3 bases at V and 1 base at J, leaving 11 bases unmatched. This CDR3 contains 19 residues. The CDR3, as DNA: TGTGCCAGTAGTATGAGAGGACAGGGGGCGATAAGTTCCTACAATGAGCAGTTCTTC. It is translated as CASSMRGQGAISSYNEQFF.

The rearrangement joins TRBV20-1 to TRBJ1-2, with D possibly being TRBD1 (5 bases). Per the germline V gene, CDR1 is DFQATT and CDR2 is SNEGSKA (reference sequence). This CDR3 spans 11 amino acids. This chain's CDR3 is CRAGPTYGYTF. The CDR3 coding sequence is TGCAGGGCAGGGCCAACCTATGGCTACACCTTC.

This clone was seen a handful of times. J is TRBJ1-1 and V is TRBV28, with D possibly TRBD1 on 5 matching bases. The CDR3 runs 12 residues. Germline V gives CDR1 MDHEN, CDR2 SYDVKM. V lost 3 bases and J 6 bases, leaving 8 bases between the germline ends. The CDR3 reads CASSLGRAEAFF. For the CDR3, the DNA is TGTGCCAGCAGTTTGGGCAGGGCTGAAGCTTTCTTT.

The V call is TRBV6-5, the J call TRBJ1-1; tentatively, D is TRBD1 (6 bases). The CDR3 spans 14 residues. The V and J ends lost 7 bases and 1 base respectively, with 13 bases between them. From germline, CDR1 is MNHEY and CDR2 SVGAGI. The CDR3 sequence: CASTGHAANTEAFF. CDR3 sequence (DNA): TGTGCCAGCACGGGACACGCCGCGAACACTGAAGCTTTCTTT.

The rearrangement uses TRBV18 and TRBJ2-2, with TRBD2 as a possible D gene (5 bases). Germline assignment: CDR1 KGHSH and CDR2 LQKENI. V dropped 6 bases and J dropped 6 bases, with 11 bases sitting between them. The CDR3 sequence is 13 residues long. CDR3 DNA sequence: TGTGCCAGCTCGCGCACTAGTCCCGGGGAGCTGTTTTTT. Its protein product is CASSRTSPGELFF. The whole variable domain, filled in from reference TRBV18 and TRBJ2-2, reads NAGVMQNPRHLVRRRGQEARLRCSPMKGHSHVYWYRQLPEEGLKFMVYLQKENIIDESGMPKERFSAEFPKEGPSILRIQQVVRGDSAAYFCASSRTSPGELFFGEGSRLTVL.